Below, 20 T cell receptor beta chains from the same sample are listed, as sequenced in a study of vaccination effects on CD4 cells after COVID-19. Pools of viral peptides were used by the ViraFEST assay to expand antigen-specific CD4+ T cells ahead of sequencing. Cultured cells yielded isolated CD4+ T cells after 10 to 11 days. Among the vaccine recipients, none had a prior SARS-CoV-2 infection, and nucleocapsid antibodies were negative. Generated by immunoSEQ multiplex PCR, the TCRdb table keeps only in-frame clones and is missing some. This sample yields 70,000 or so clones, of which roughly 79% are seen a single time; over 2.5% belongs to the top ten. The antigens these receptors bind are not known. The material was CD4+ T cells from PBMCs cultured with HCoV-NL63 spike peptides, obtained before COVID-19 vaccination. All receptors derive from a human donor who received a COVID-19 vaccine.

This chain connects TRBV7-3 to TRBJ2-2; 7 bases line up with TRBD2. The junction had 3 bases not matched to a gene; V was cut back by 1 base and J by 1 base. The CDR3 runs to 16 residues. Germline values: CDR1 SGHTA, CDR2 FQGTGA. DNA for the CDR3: TGTGCCAGCAGCTTAATGGGCGGGGGGAACACCGGGGAGCTGTTTTTT. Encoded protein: CASSLMGGGNTGELFF. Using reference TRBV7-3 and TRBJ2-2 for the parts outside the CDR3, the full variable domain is GAGVSQTPSNKVTEKGKYVELRCDPISGHTALYWYRQSLGQGPEFLIYFQGTGAADDSGLPNDRFFAVRPEGSVSTLKIQRTERGDSAVYLCASSLMGGGNTGELFFGEGSRLTVL.

The CDR3 region is CASSYGTGDIYGYTF. As DNA, the CDR3 is TGTGCCAGCAGTTACGGGACAGGGGACATCTATGGCTACACCTTC. The chain carries TRBV6-5 and TRBJ1-2; 10 nucleotides line up with TRBD1. The V gene's germline CDR1 is MNHEY and CDR2 SVGAGI. The CDR3 sequence is 15 residues long. The J segment lost 4 bases and the V segment lost 2 bases, leaving 4 bases of the junction unmatched.

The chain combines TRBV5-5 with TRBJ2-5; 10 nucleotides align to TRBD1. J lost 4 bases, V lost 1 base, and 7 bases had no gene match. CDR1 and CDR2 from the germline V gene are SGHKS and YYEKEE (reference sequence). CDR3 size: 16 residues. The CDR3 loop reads CASSLWGGTGAETQYF. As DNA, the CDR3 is TGTGCCAGCAGCTTGTGGGGGGGGACAGGGGCAGAGACCCAGTACTTC.

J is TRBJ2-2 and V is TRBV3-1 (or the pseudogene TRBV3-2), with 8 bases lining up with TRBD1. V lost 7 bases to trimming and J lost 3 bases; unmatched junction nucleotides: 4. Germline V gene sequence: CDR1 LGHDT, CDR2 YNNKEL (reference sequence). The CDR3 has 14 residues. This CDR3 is CASNRQGYTGELFF. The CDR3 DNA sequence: TGTGCCAGCAACAGACAGGGGTACACCGGGGAGCTGTTTTTT.

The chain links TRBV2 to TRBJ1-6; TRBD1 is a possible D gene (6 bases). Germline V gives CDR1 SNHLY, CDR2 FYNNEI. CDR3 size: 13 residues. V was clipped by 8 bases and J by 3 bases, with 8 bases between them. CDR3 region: CASLDSYNSPLHF. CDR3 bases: TGTGCCAGCTTGGACAGCTATAATTCACCCCTCCACTTT.

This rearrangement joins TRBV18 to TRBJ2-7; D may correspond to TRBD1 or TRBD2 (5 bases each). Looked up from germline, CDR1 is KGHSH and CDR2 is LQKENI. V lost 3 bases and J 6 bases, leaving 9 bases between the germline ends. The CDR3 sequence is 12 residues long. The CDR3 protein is CASSPDSGEQYV. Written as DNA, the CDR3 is TGTGCCAGCTCACCCGACAGCGGCGAGCAGTACGTC.

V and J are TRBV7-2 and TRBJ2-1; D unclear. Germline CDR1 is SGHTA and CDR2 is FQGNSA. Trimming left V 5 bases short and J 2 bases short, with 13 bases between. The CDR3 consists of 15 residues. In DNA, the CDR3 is TGTGCCAGCAGCCTCACATCGGATCCCTACAATGAGCAGTTCTTC. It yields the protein CASSLTSDPYNEQFF. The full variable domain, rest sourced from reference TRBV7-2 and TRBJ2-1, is GAGVSQSPSNKVTEKGKDVELRCDPISGHTALYWYRQSLGQGLEFLIYFQGNSAPDKSGLPSDRFSAERTGGSVSTLTIQRTQQEDSAVYLCASSLTSDPYNEQFFGPGTRLTVL.

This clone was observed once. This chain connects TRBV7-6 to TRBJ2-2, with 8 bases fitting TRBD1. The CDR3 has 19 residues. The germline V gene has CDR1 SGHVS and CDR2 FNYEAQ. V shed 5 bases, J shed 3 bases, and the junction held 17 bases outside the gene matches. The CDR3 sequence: CASSPRSKSGTGDTGELFF. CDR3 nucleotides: TGTGCCAGCAGCCCCCGATCTAAATCCGGGACAGGAGACACCGGGGAGCTGTTTTTT.

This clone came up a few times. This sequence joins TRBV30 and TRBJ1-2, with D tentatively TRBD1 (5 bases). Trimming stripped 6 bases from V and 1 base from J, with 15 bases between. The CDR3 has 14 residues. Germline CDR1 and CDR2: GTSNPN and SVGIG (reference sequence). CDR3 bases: TGTGCCTGTCGAAGCGGGACCTTTAACTATGGCTACACCTTC. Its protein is CACRSGTFNYGYTF. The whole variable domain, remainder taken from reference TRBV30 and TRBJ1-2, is SQTIHQWPATLVQPVGSPLSLECTVEGTSNPNLYWYRQAAGRGLQLLFYSVGIGQISSEVPQNLSASRPQDRQFILSSKKLLLSDSGFYLCACRSGTFNYGYTFGSGTRLTVV.

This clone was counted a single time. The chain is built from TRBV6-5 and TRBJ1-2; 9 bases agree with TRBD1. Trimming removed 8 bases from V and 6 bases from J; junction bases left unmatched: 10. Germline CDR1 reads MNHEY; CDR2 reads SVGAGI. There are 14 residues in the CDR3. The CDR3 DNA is TGTGCCAGCTGGAAACAGGGGGCGGTCAATGGCTACACCTTC. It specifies CASWKQGAVNGYTF.

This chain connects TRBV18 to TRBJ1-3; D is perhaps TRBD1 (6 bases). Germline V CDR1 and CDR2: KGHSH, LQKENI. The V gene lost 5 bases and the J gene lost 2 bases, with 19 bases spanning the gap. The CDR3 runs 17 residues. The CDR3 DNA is TGTGCCAGCTCAGAAGCCCAGGGGATAGTGCCTGGAAACACCATATATTTT. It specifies CASSEAQGIVPGNTIYF.

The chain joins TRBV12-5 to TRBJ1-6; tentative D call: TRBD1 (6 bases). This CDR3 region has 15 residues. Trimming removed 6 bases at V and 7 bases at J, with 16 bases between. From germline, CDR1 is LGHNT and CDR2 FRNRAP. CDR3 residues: CASGPTGGANSPLHF. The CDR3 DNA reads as TGTGCTAGTGGCCCGACCGGGGGGGCGAATTCACCCCTCCACTTT.

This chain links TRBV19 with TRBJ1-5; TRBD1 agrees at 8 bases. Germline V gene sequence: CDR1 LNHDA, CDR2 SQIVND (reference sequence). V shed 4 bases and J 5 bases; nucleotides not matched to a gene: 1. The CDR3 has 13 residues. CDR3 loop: CASSKTGDQPQHF. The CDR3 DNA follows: TGTGCCAGTAGTAAGACAGGGGATCAGCCCCAGCATTTT. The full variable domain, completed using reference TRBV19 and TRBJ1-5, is DGGITQSPKYLFRKEGQNVTLSCEQNLNHDAMYWYRQDPGQGLRLIYYSQIVNDFQKGDIAEGYSVSREKKESFPLTVTSAQKNPTAFYLCASSKTGDQPQHFGDGTRLSIL.

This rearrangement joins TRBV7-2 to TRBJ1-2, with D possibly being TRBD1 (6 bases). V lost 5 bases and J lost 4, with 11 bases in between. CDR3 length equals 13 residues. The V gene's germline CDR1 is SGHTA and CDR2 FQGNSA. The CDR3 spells CASSGGGLYGYTF. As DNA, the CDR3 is TGTGCCAGCAGCGGTGGGGGGCTCTATGGCTACACCTTC.

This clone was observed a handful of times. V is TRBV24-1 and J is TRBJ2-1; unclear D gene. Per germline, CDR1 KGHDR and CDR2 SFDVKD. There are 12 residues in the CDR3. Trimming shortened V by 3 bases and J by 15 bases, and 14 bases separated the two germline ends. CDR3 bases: TGTGCCACCAGTGATCCACTGTCCCCTCCGTTCTTC. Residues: CATSDPLSPPFF.

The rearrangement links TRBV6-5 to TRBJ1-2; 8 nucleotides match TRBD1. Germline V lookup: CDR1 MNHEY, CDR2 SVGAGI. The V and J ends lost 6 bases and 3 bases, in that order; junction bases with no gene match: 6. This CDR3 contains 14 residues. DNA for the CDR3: TGTGCCAGCAGGGGCAGGGGGCGTCACTATGGCTACACCTTC. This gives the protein CASRGRGRHYGYTF.

CDR3 coding DNA: TGTGCCAGCAGTCAGGGGGCCGGACGCTTTAATGAAAAACTGTTTTTT. This translates into CASSQGAGRFNEKLFF. The chain combines TRBV5-8 with TRBJ1-4; 8 bases are shared with TRBD1. V was pared by 5 bases and J by 4 bases, with 10 bases of the junction left unmatched. CDR1 is SGHTS and CDR2 is YDEGEE in the germline V gene. The length of the CDR3 is 16 residues.

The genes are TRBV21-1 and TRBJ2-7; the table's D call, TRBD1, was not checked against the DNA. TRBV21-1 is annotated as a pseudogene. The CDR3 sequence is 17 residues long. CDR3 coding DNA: TGTGCCAGCAGCGACACAGGGGGCGAACCCCCGACCTACGAGCAGTACGTC. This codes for CASSDTGGEPPTYEQYV.

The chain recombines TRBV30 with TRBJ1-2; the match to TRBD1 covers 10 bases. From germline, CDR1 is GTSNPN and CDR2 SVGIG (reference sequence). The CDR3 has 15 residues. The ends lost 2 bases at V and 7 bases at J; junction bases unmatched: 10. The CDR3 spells CAWSPLTGGVGGYTF. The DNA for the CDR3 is TGTGCCTGGAGTCCGTTGACAGGGGGCGTCGGTGGCTACACCTTC.

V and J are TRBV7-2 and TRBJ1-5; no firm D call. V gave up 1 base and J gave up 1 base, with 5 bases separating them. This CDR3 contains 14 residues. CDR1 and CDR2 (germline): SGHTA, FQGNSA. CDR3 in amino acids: CASSLDTSNQPQHF. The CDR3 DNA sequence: TGTGCCAGCAGCTTAGACACAAGCAATCAGCCCCAGCATTTT.